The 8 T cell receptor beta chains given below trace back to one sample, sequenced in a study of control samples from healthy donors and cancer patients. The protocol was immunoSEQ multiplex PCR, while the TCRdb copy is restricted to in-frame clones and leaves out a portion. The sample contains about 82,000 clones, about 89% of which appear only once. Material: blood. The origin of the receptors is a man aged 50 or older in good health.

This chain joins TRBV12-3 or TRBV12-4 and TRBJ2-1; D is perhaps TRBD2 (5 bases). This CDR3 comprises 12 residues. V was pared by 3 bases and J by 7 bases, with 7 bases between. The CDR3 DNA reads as TGTGCCAGCAGTTTGGGGAGAAATGAGCAGTTCTTC. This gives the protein CASSLGRNEQFF.

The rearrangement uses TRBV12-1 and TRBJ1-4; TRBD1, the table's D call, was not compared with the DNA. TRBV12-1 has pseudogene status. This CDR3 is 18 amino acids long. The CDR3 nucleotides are TGTGCCAGCAGCTCTCCGGGACAGGGGTTTTCTACTAATGAAAAACTGTTTTTT. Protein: CASSSPGQGFSTNEKLFF.

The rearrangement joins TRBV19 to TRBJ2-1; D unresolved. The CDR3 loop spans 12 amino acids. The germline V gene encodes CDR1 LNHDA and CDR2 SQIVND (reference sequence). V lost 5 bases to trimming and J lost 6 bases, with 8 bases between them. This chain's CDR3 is CASSPWGNEQFF. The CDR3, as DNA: TGTGCCAGTAGTCCCTGGGGCAATGAGCAGTTCTTC.

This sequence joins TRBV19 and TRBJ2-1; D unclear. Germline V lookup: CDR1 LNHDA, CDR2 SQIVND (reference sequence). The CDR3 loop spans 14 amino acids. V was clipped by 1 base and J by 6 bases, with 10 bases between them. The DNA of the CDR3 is TGTGCCAGTAGTATAGTGAGTAGCTTCAATGAGCAGTTCTTC. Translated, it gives CASSIVSSFNEQFF.

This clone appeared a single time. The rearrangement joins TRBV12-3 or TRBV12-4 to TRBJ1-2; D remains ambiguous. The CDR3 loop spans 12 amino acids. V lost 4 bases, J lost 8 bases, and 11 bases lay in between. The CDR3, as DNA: TGTGCCAGCAGTTCCGTCCCTCGAGGCTACACCTTC. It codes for CASSSVPRGYTF.

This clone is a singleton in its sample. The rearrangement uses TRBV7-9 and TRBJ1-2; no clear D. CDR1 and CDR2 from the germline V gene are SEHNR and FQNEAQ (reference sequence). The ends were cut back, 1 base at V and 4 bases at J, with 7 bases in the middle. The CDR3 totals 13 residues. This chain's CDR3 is CASSLGRSYGYTF. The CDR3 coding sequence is TGTGCCAGCAGCTTAGGGCGGAGCTATGGCTACACCTTC.

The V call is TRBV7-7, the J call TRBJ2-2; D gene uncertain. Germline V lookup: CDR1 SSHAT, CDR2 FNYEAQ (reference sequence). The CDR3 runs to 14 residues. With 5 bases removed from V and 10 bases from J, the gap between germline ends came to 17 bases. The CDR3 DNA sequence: TGTGCCAGCAGCCCTGATGTTGGCCCCGAGGAGCTGTTTTTT. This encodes CASSPDVGPEELFF.

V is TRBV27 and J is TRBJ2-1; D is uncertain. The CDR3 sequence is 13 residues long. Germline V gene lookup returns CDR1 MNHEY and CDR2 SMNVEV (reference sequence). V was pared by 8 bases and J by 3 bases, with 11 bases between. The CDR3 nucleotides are TGTGCCAGCGGGCCTATGGGCTACAATGAGCAGTTCTTC. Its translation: CASGPMGYNEQFF.